This T cell receptor beta chain was captured in a study of cytomegalovirus exposure and HLA in healthy donors. The CDR3 is 14 residues long. Germline lookup yields CDR1 SGHDN and CDR2 FVKESK. V lost 5 bases, J lost 7 bases, and 5 bases stayed unmatched. About this clone: Its specificity is unknown. A much larger clonotype is one base distant, so this may be a read error.

The study ran its PCR with 60 Vbeta and 13 Jbeta primers. Here immunoSEQ multiplex PCR was the method, and the copy in TCRdb shows in-frame clones only, minus some. The table has some 200,000 clones, approximately 82% seen once. General study findings and limits: Rare TCR sequences dominated, though some public TCRs recurred in many donors. Across all donors, roughly uniform sequencing depth was an assumption of the presence/absence analyses. Researchers catalogued about 160 TCR beta chains as cytomegalovirus-associated.

The TCR was taken from a woman aged 40 to 50 in good health and CMV-seronegative. Input material: PBMCs. The genes are TRBV14 and TRBJ1-4; 9 bases line up with TRBD1. For the CDR3, the DNA is TGTGCCAGCAGCTACAGGGGGCTCGGTGAAAAACTGTTTTTT. It is translated as CASSYRGLGEKLFF.